Following are 21 T cell receptor beta chains from one sample sequenced in a study of T cells after yellow fever vaccination. TCRdb reanalysed the 5' RACE reads using MiXCR and keeps one entry per CDR3 protein. Of 300,000 to 450,000 distinct CDR3 sequences listed, 8% to 9.5% were seen once; the top ten hold 15% to 20%. This specimen consisted of PBMCs, obtained more than 40 days after the first yellow fever vaccination. The receptors were gathered from a man between 18 and 29 years old who received the YFV17D yellow fever vaccine.

This clonotype has at least ten counts. This chain joins TRBV7-6 and TRBJ1-5; perhaps TRBD1 as D (5 bases). The CDR3 covers 14 residues. The ends were cut back, 3 bases at V and 5 bases at J, with 11 bases in the middle. Per germline, CDR1 SGHVS and CDR2 FNYEAQ. CDR3 nucleotides: TGTGCCAGCAGCTTCGCGGGAGGGGATCAGCCCCAGCATTTT. Translated, it gives CASSFAGGDQPQHF.

This clonotype was detected a few times. J is TRBJ2-5 and V is TRBV6-1, with D hard to call. V was cut by 2 bases and J by 0 bases, with 4 bases left in between. Germline assignment: CDR1 MNHNS and CDR2 SASEGT. The CDR3 extends over 13 amino acids. CDR3 sequence reads: CASSESYQETQYF. CDR3 nucleotides: TGTGCCAGCAGTGAAAGCTACCAAGAGACCCAGTACTTC.

This clonotype was seen more than once but under ten times. The V gene is TRBV20-1, the J gene TRBJ2-3; TRBD1 is a possible D gene (6 bases). Germline V gives CDR1 DFQATT, CDR2 SNEGSKA (reference sequence). This CDR3 has 11 residues. Deletions cut 5 bases from V and 6 bases from J, with 9 bases between. DNA of the CDR3: TGCAGTGCTCCCCAGGGGGATACGCAGTATTTT. It specifies CSAPQGDTQYF.

This clonotype showed up many times. This chain connects TRBV4-1 to TRBJ1-4; 9 positions agree with TRBD1. This CDR3 region has 14 residues. Germline lookup yields CDR1 MGHRA and CDR2 YSYEKL. V was pared by 3 bases and J by 8 bases, with 4 bases of the junction left unmatched. The CDR3 nucleotides read TGCGCCAGCAGCCAGCACAGGGGGCGCGAAAAACTGTTTTTT. Translated: CASSQHRGREKLFF.

This clonotype was seen ten or more times. The chain uses TRBV5-6 and TRBJ2-2; no firm D call. This CDR3 comprises 16 residues. V was shortened by 3 bases and J by 2 bases, with 14 bases between the two germline ends. Germline lookup yields CDR1 SGHDT and CDR2 YYEEEE. CDR3 region: CASSWAGPANTGELFF. DNA for the CDR3: TGTGCCAGCAGCTGGGCCGGACCAGCAAACACCGGGGAGCTGTTTTTT.

This clonotype was counted a few times. J is TRBJ1-5 and V is TRBV11-2; D is undetermined. Germline V gene lookup returns CDR1 SGHAT and CDR2 FQNNGV. This CDR3 region has 12 residues. The V end lost 4 bases, the J end lost 5 bases, and 6 bases lay between the germline ends. Here the CDR3 reads CASSYRDQPQHF. As DNA, the CDR3 is TGTGCCAGCAGCTACCGGGATCAGCCCCAGCATTTT.

The chain joins TRBV6-5 to TRBJ1-2, with a tentative D call TRBD1 (5 bases). Germline CDR1 is MNHEY and CDR2 is SVGAGI. The V gene lost 0 bases and the J gene lost 8 bases, with 10 bases spanning the gap. The CDR3 consists of 13 residues. DNA of the CDR3: TGTGCCAGCAGTTACTCCTTCGGGGCGGGCTACACCTTC. Its protein product is CASSYSFGAGYTF.

The CDR3 region is CASSNDGGRNQPQHF. The CDR3 DNA sequence: TGTGCCAGTAGTAACGACGGTGGTCGCAATCAGCCCCAGCATTTT. The genes are TRBV19 and TRBJ1-5; D is undetermined. The germline V and J ends were trimmed by 4 bases and 2 bases, with 12 bases remaining between them. CDR3 length: 15 residues. Germline loops: CDR1 LNHDA, CDR2 SQIVND (reference sequence).

This clonotype has a handful of counts. The V and J genes are TRBV6-1 and TRBJ2-7; tentatively, D is TRBD2 (5 bases). Trimming shortened V by 5 bases and J by 7 bases, and 18 bases separated the two germline ends. There are 14 residues in the CDR3. In germline, CDR1 is MNHNS, CDR2 SASEGT. This chain's CDR3 is CASSPFGWAGEQYF. The CDR3 DNA sequence: TGTGCCAGCAGTCCGTTCGGGTGGGCGGGTGAGCAGTACTTC.

This clonotype came up many times. CDR3 sequence: CASSQEGTGTNSPLHF. In nucleotides, the CDR3 is TGTGCCAGCAGCCAAGAAGGGACAGGGACTAATTCACCCCTCCACTTT. This sequence joins TRBV3-1 and TRBJ1-6; 9 nucleotides line up with TRBD1. V shed 0 bases and J 6 bases; nucleotides not matched to a gene: 3. This CDR3 region has 16 residues. Germline CDR1 and CDR2: LGHDT and YNNKEL (reference sequence).

The rearrangement links TRBV20-1 to TRBJ2-5, with 11 nucleotides matching TRBD2. The length of the CDR3 is 14 residues. Germline CDR1 reads DFQATT; CDR2 reads SNEGSKA (reference sequence). V lost 1 base and J lost 4; bases outside the gene matches: 2. The CDR3 sequence is CSARVAGGIETQYF. In nucleotides, the CDR3 is TGCAGTGCTAGAGTAGCGGGGGGGATAGAGACCCAGTACTTC.

This chain connects TRBV5-1 to TRBJ2-5; TRBD2 matches 9 bases. The CDR3 covers 14 residues. V dropped 0 bases and J dropped 4; count of bases not matched to a gene: 1. Germline assignment: CDR1 SGHRS and CDR2 YFSETQ. The CDR3 loop reads CASSLDSGGETQYF. CDR3 bases: TGCGCCAGCAGCTTGGATAGCGGGGGAGAGACCCAGTACTTC.

At least ten counts were recorded for this clonotype. The V and J genes are TRBV10-3 and TRBJ1-2; the D is unclear. The CDR3 runs to 17 residues. Germline V gene lookup returns CDR1 ENHRY and CDR2 SYGVKD. The V and J ends lost 0 bases and 0 bases respectively, with 14 bases between them. The CDR3 DNA sequence: TGTGCCATCAGTGAGTCTCGCAGGTCAAAAACTAACTATGGCTACACCTTC. As protein: CAISESRRSKTNYGYTF.

This clonotype was seen at least ten times. The rearrangement uses TRBV5-1 and TRBJ1-6, with 8 bases that match TRBD1. Germline V gene lookup returns CDR1 SGHRS and CDR2 YFSETQ. The CDR3 is 15 amino acids. V lost 4 bases and J lost 4; bases outside the gene matches: 4. This CDR3 is CASSLRTGYNSPLHF. CDR3 bases: TGCGCCAGCAGCCTACGGACAGGGTATAATTCACCCCTCCACTTT.

The chain has TRBV12-3 or TRBV12-4 and TRBJ1-2, with 8 positions matching TRBD1. There are 13 residues in the CDR3. V shed 5 bases and J 5 bases; nucleotides not matched to a gene: 4. CDR3 sequence: CASSRQGRYGYTF. The CDR3 nucleotides are TGTGCCAGCAGTCGACAGGGGAGATATGGCTACACCTTC.

This clonotype was counted between two and nine times. The chain couples TRBV7-8 to TRBJ2-1; D assignment may be TRBD1 or TRBD2 (5 bases each). The ends were cut back, 5 bases at V and 2 bases at J, with 19 bases in the middle. The CDR3 runs to 17 residues. CDR1 and CDR2 (germline): SGHVS, FQNEAQ. The CDR3 loop is CASSGLAVTGPYNEQFF. The CDR3 DNA follows: TGTGCCAGCAGCGGACTGGCAGTTACGGGGCCCTACAATGAGCAGTTCTTC.

The CDR3 spells CASSSDRPVYGYTF. CDR3 DNA sequence: TGCGCCAGCAGCTCGGACAGGCCGGTCTATGGCTACACCTTC. The rearrangement uses TRBV5-1 and TRBJ1-2; TRBD1 agrees at 7 bases. V shed 3 bases and J 4 bases; nucleotides not matched to a gene: 6. Germline CDR1 SGHRS, CDR2 YFSETQ. The CDR3 consists of 14 residues.

This clonotype was counted a few times. CDR3 DNA: TGTGCGCACGGCCCAGGAAACACTGAAGCTTTCTTT. It encodes CAHGPGNTEAFF. The chain combines TRBV10-3 with TRBJ1-1; no clear D gene. CDR1 is ENHRY, CDR2 SYGVKD, per germline. This CDR3 region has 12 residues.

This clonotype occurred many times. The chain carries TRBV3-1 and TRBJ2-6, with a possible D match to TRBD1 (5 bases). Germline V lookup: CDR1 LGHDT, CDR2 YNNKEL (reference sequence). CDR3 length equals 13 residues. The germline V and J ends were trimmed by 8 bases and 1 base, with 6 bases remaining between them. The CDR3 coding sequence is TGTGCCAGCGCAGGGTCTGGGGCCAACGTCCTGACTTTC. Protein sequence: CASAGSGANVLTF.

This clonotype turned up a few times. This chain connects TRBV29-1 to TRBJ2-7, with 11 nucleotides matching TRBD1. The junction had 7 bases not matched to a gene; V was cut back by 7 bases and J by 5 bases. There are 13 residues in the CDR3. Germline CDR1 SQVTM, CDR2 ANQGSEA. CDR3 sequence reads: CSAWGGQGDEQYF. The CDR3 DNA reads as TGCAGCGCCTGGGGGGGACAGGGGGACGAGCAGTACTTC.

This clonotype was detected many times. This chain joins TRBV5-1 and TRBJ2-3; TRBD2 matches at 7 bases. V shed 5 bases and J 2 bases; nucleotides not matched to a gene: 5. Germline V lookup: CDR1 SGHRS, CDR2 YFSETQ. The CDR3 covers 14 residues. This CDR3 reads CASRLAGFTDTQYF. DNA of the CDR3: TGCGCCAGCAGGTTAGCGGGCTTCACAGATACGCAGTATTTT.